This T cell receptor beta chain was found in a study of human T cells and chemical hapten exposure. Study summary: Researchers reported sensitizing a roughly 2 cm by roughly 2 cm upper inner arm skin site with 2% DPC. Each patch test put 0.01% DPC on the upper back, and results were read at 6 days. General study points: The formation of large CDR3 similarity clusters by expanded TCRs significantly exceeded that of controls.

This CDR3 comprises 16 residues. V lost 5 bases, J lost 7 bases, and 14 bases stayed unmatched. Germline-derived CDR1 and CDR2 are SGHVS and FQNEAQ. Time point noted: patch test 3, about 24 weeks after DPC sensitization. Noted treatment: therapeutic diphenylcyclopropenone sensitization with weekly scalp DPC. The library attached unique molecular identifiers to individual cDNA molecules. TCRdb reprocessed the RACE reads with MiXCR, giving one entry per CDR3 protein. The table lists tens of thousands of distinct CDR3 sequences, around 13% of them singletons, with under 6% in the top ten. A word on this clonotype: The antigen remains unidentified.

This chain joins TRBV7-8 and TRBJ2-1; 7 bases fit TRBD1. This TCR was recovered from a woman in her forties or fifties with alopecia areata. Some clones in this sample may be carry-over from other donors' samples. The input for sequencing was whole blood, taken in connection with sensitization to the hapten diphenylcyclopropenone (DPC). The CDR3 DNA reads TGTGCCAGCAGCAAAAGCCGGGACAGAACTACGAATGAGCAGTTCTTC. Translating gives CASSKSRDRTTNEQFF.